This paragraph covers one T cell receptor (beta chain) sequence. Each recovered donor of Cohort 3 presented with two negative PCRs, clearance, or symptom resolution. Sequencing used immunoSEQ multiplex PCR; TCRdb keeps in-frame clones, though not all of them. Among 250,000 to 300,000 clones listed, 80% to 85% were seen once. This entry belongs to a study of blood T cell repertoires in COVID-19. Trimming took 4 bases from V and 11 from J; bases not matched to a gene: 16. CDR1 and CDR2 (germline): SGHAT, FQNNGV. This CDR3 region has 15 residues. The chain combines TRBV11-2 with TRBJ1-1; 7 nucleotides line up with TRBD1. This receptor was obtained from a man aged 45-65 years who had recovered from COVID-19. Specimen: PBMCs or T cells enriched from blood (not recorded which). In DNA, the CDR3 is TGTGCCAGCAGCTCAAAAGAGGGGGCCAGGGAGCGGGCTTTCTTT. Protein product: CASSSKEGARERAFF.